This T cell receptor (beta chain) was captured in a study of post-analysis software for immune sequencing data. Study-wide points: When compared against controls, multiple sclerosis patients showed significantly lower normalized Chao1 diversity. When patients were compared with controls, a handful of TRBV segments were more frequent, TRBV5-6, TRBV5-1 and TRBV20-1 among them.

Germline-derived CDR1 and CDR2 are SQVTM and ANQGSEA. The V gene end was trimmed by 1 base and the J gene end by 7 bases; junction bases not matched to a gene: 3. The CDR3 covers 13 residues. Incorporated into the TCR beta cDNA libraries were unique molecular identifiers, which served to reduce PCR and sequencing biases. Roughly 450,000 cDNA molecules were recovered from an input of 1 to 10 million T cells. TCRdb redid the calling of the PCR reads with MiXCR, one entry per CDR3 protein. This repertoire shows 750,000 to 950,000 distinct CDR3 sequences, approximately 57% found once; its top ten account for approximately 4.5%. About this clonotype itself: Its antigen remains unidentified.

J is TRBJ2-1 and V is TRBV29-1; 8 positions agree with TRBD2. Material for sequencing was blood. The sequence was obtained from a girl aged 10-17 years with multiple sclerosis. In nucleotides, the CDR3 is TGCAGCGTTGAAGGCGGGAGGAAGAATGAGCAGTTCTTC. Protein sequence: CSVEGGRKNEQFF.